This entry lists 18 T cell receptor beta chains sequenced from one sample in a study of response to subunit inactivated influenza vaccine (dated by TCRdb to about 2018). Libraries were made using RT-PCR. The listed sequencing device is Illumina HiSeq 2500. The public sequencing data were trimmed at Q25 with fastp and processed into clonotypes with MiXCR by TCRdb, which kept only in-frame beta chains. For every CDR3 protein sequence, its rows merge into one entry that carries the most common genes and DNA. The sample table lists 650,000 to 700,000 distinct CDR3 sequences, roughly 14% of them with a count of one. The top ten clones comprise under 14% of the sample. The sample was PBMCs from blood, taken less than 13 days after vaccination. The origin of the receptors is a man in his forties or fifties who received an inactivated influenza vaccine. Donor details come from another sample of the same person, matched by shared clones.

There are a few counts of this clonotype. The CDR3 is CASTGQGAAEAFF. The CDR3 DNA is TGTGCCAGCACTGGACAGGGGGCGGCTGAAGCTTTCTTT. V usage is TRBV2 and J usage is TRBJ1-1, with 11 positions matching TRBD1. Germline V gene sequence: CDR1 SNHLY, CDR2 FYNNEI. The CDR3 covers 13 residues. V gave up 7 bases and J gave up 6 bases; unmatched junction bases: 4.

This clonotype was seen more than once but under ten times. The V gene is TRBV3-1, the J gene TRBJ2-2; 10 nucleotides align to TRBD1. The CDR3 runs to 15 residues. Germline lookup yields CDR1 LGHDT and CDR2 YNNKEL (reference sequence). After removal of 5 bases from V and 6 bases from J, the junction contained 6 bases not matched to a gene. The CDR3 DNA is TGTGCCAGCAGCTACGGGACAGGGGCCTCCGGGGAGCTGTTTTTT. Encoded protein: CASSYGTGASGELFF.

V is TRBV6-1 and J is TRBJ2-5; 8 bases agree with TRBD2. J lost 4 bases, V lost 4 bases, and 8 bases had no gene match. The CDR3 runs 15 residues. Germline CDR1 is MNHNS and CDR2 is SASEGT. CDR3 nucleotides: TGTGCCAGCAGTGGATCGGGGGGGCTCGGAGAGACCCAGTACTTC. It is translated as CASSGSGGLGETQYF.

This chain links TRBV3-1 with TRBJ2-7; 9 bases align to TRBD2. The CDR3 is made up of 15 amino acids. V was pared by 4 bases and J by 2 bases, with 6 bases of the junction left unmatched. The germline gives CDR1 LGHDT, CDR2 YNNKEL (reference sequence). The CDR3: CASSPAAGGPYEQYF. The DNA for the CDR3 is TGTGCCAGCAGCCCGGCGGCGGGGGGGCCCTACGAGCAGTACTTC.

This clonotype occurred a few times. The chain joins TRBV11-2 to TRBJ2-1; TRBD2 is a possible D gene (5 bases). The CDR3 has 10 amino acids. Looked up from germline, CDR1 is SGHAT and CDR2 is FQNNGV. CDR3 sequence (DNA): TGTGCAAGCGGTCTCCATGAGCAGTTCTTC. It encodes CASGLHEQFF. Using reference TRBV11-2 and TRBJ2-1 for the parts outside the CDR3, the full variable domain is EAGVAQSPRYKIIEKRQSVAFWCNPISGHATLYWYQQILGQGPKLLIQFQNNGVVDDSQLPKDRFSAERLKGVDSTLKIQPAKLEDSAVYLCASGLHEQFFGPGTRLTVL.

The chain recombines TRBV6-2 or TRBV6-3 with TRBJ1-2; D remains unclear. Germline V gene sequence: CDR1 MNHEY, CDR2 SVGEGT. CDR3 length: 11 residues. V lost 6 bases to trimming and J lost 4 bases, with 6 bases between them. The CDR3 nucleotides read TGTGCCAGCAGAACCATCTATGGCTACACCTTC. Translating it yields CASRTIYGYTF.

This clonotype was observed a few times. The CDR3: CASTDYGFNQPQHF. CDR3 bases: TGTGCCAGCACCGATTACGGTTTCAATCAGCCCCAGCATTTT. The genes are TRBV28 and TRBJ1-5; no definite D call. Germline V CDR1 and CDR2: MDHEN, SYDVKM. V was trimmed by 7 bases and J by 3 bases, leaving 13 bases between them. This CDR3 comprises 14 residues.

The chain uses TRBV23-1 and TRBJ2-3; a possible D gene is TRBD1 (5 bases). TRBV23-1 is placed among ORFs of uncertain function. V gave up 3 bases and J gave up 1 base, with 14 bases separating them. This CDR3 is 16 amino acids long. The CDR3 DNA reads TGCGCCAGCAGTCACTCAGGGCTTTTCGGCACAGATACGCAGTATTTT. This codes for CASSHSGLFGTDTQYF.

This clonotype was counted between two and nine times. V is TRBV4-1 and J is TRBJ2-1; D possibly corresponds to TRBD2 (7 bases). The germline CDR1 and CDR2 sequences are MGHRA and YSYEKL. The V end was cut by 0 bases, the J end by 8 bases, with 20 bases between. The CDR3 has 17 residues. CDR3 region: CASSQDLRGGATDEQFF. The CDR3 region has the DNA TGCGCCAGCAGCCAAGATTTGCGAGGGGGGGCCACGGATGAGCAGTTCTTC.

This clonotype was observed at least ten times. The chain recombines TRBV28 with TRBJ1-1, with a weak D call TRBD1 (6 bases). Germline V lookup: CDR1 MDHEN, CDR2 SYDVKM. V was cut by 5 bases and J by 10 bases, with 14 bases left in between. This CDR3 is built from 12 residues. CDR3 nucleotides: TGTGCCAGCAGTCCACCGGGGGCCGGAGCTTTCTTT. It encodes CASSPPGAGAFF.

This clonotype was detected many times. The V gene is TRBV29-1, the J gene TRBJ2-1; 7 nucleotides match TRBD2. Germline-derived CDR1 and CDR2 are SQVTM and ANQGSEA. With 6 bases clipped from V and 0 bases from J, the junction kept 11 bases outside the gene matches. The CDR3 loop spans 16 amino acids. CDR3 protein: CSVDPTSRSSYNEQFF. CDR3 coding DNA: TGCAGCGTAGATCCGACTAGCAGAAGCTCCTACAATGAGCAGTTCTTC.

This clonotype was counted many times. The genes are TRBV7-2 and TRBJ2-2; tentatively, D is TRBD2 (5 bases). The V end lost 5 bases, the J end lost 1 base, and 8 bases lay between the germline ends. The CDR3 has 14 amino acids. Germline V gene sequence: CDR1 SGHTA, CDR2 FQGNSA. CDR3 region: CASSPSGNTGELFF. The CDR3 coding sequence is TGTGCCAGCAGCCCCAGCGGGAACACCGGGGAGCTGTTTTTT.

V is TRBV7-3 and J is TRBJ2-2, with TRBD2 identical over 7 bases. CDR3 length: 16 residues. V was pared by 3 bases and J by 0 bases, with 4 bases of the junction left unmatched. Germline assignment: CDR1 SGHTA and CDR2 FQGTGA. CDR3 protein: CASSFLAVTNTGELFF. The CDR3 nucleotides are TGTGCCAGCAGCTTCCTAGCGGTGACGAACACCGGGGAGCTGTTTTTT.

This clonotype occurred a few times. The chain uses TRBV6-1 and TRBJ2-7, with a tentative D call TRBD1 (6 bases). This CDR3 is built from 15 residues. Trimming removed 6 bases at V and 2 bases at J, with 17 bases between. Germline V gene data show CDR1 as MNHNS and CDR2 as SASEGT. The CDR3 loop reads CASRLGTGSPYEQYF. The CDR3 DNA sequence: TGTGCCAGCAGGTTGGGCACAGGGTCACCCTACGAGCAGTACTTC.

This sequence joins TRBV12-3 or TRBV12-4 and TRBJ2-1; 8 nucleotides match TRBD1. Trimming at V came to 9 bases and at J to 0 bases, leaving 4 bases not matched to a gene. This CDR3 contains 14 residues. The CDR3 here is CASGQGGSYNEQFF. The CDR3 region has the DNA TGTGCCAGTGGACAGGGCGGCTCCTACAATGAGCAGTTCTTC.

This clonotype was seen repeatedly, ten times or more. The rearrangement links TRBV4-1 to TRBJ1-2; maybe TRBD1 (6 bases). CDR3 length: 13 amino acids. CDR1 and CDR2 (germline): MGHRA, YSYEKL. V shed 4 bases and J shed 4 bases, with 10 bases lying between them. CDR3: CASSPGTSYGYTF. Here the CDR3 DNA reads TGCGCCAGCAGCCCCGGGACAAGCTATGGCTACACCTTC.

This clonotype was counted only a few times. The V call is TRBV28, the J call TRBJ1-6, with D possibly being TRBD1 (5 bases). The germline V gene encodes CDR1 MDHEN and CDR2 SYDVKM. The V and J ends lost 6 bases and 10 bases respectively, with 16 bases between them. This CDR3 has 14 residues. CDR3 loop: CASRLPGPKSPLHF. The CDR3 region has the DNA TGTGCCAGCAGACTTCCGGGGCCAAAGTCACCCCTCCACTTT.

This clonotype was observed a handful of times. V is TRBV5-1 and J is TRBJ1-2; D gene unclear. This CDR3 has 14 amino acids. V was clipped by 7 bases and J by 1 base, with 14 bases between them. Germline lookup yields CDR1 SGHRS and CDR2 YFSETQ. The CDR3 DNA reads as TGCGCCAGCCGGGTGGCAGAAAATAACTATGGCTACACCTTC. It translates to CASRVAENNYGYTF.